This T cell receptor beta chain was captured by sequencing in a study of T-cell reconstitution after alpha-beta-depleted transplantation in children. Notes on the study in general: T-cell counts and diversity were attributed mostly to newly produced T cells one year after transplant. Day-60 TCRbeta diversity that was high in some patients was derived from surviving recipient T cells and thymic progenitors. The origin of alpha-beta T cells about two months after transplant was reportedly several hundred expanded graft clones.

Notes on this clonotype: The antigen is not known.

TCRbeta library preparation incorporated unique molecular identifiers. TCRdb passed the PCR reads through MiXCR, listing each CDR3 protein once. The sample has 75,000 to 90,000 distinct CDR3 sequences; around 14% are singletons. The sequence was obtained from a male patient aged 2-10 years who had a stem cell transplant for acute lymphoblastic leukemia, so the T cells may come from the graft donor. This specimen was PBMCs, mostly from graft donor cells, taken 180 days after TCRalphabeta/CD19-depleted stem cell transplant.

The CDR3, as DNA: TGTGCCAGCAGCCGAGTCTACGAGCAGTACTTC. Translation gives CASSRVYEQYF. This chain connects TRBV7-9 to TRBJ2-7; no clear D gene. CDR3 length: 11 amino acids. Deletions cut 5 bases from V and 3 bases from J, with 5 bases between. The germline gives CDR1 SEHNR, CDR2 FQNEAQ (reference sequence). The full variable domain, its missing parts supplied by reference TRBV7-9 and TRBJ2-7, is DTGVSQNPRHKITKRGQNVTFRCDPISEHNRLYWYRQTLGQGPEFLTYFQNEAQLEKSRLLSDRFSAERPKGSFSTLEIQRTEQGDSAMYLCASSRVYEQYFGPGTRLTVT.